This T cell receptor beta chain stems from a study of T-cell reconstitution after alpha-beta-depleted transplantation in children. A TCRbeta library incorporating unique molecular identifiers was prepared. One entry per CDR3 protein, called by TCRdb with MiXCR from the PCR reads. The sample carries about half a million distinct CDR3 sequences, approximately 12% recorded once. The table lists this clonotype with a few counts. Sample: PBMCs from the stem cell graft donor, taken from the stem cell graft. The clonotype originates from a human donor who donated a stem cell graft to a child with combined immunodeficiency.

CDR3 loop: CATSRDIGGLYETQYF. CDR3 bases: TGTGCCACCAGCAGAGATATAGGGGGGCTTTACGAGACCCAGTACTTC. This chain uses TRBV15 with TRBJ2-5; D may be TRBD1 or TRBD2 (6 bases each). Trimming stripped 0 bases from V and 5 bases from J, with 16 bases between. CDR1 and CDR2 from the germline V gene are LNHNV and YYDKDF (reference sequence). The CDR3 spans 16 residues.